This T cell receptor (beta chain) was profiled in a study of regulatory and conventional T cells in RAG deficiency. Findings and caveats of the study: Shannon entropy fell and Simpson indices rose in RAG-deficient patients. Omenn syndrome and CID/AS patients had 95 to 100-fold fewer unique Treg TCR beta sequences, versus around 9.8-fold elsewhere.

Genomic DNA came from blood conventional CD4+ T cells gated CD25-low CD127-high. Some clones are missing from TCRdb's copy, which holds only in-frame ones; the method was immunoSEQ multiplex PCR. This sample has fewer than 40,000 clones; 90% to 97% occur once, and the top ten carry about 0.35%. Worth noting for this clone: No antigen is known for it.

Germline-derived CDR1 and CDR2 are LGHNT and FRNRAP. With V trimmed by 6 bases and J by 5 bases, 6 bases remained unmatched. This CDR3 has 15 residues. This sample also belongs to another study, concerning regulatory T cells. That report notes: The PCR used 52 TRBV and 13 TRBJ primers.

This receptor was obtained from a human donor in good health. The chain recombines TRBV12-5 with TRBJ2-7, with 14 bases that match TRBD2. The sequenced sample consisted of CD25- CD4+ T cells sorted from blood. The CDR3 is CASGPGLAGVHEQYF. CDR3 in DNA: TGTGCTAGTGGACCGGGACTAGCGGGAGTCCACGAGCAGTACTTC.